This T cell receptor beta chain was captured by sequencing in a study of T cell responses to AZD1222 COVID-19 vaccine. General study results and limits: No repertoire was sampled before or during the peak T cell response, only after it.

Sequencing used immunoSEQ multiplex PCR; TCRdb keeps in-frame clones, though not all of them. This table has around 95,000 clones, 87% appearing once. CDR1 is SGHDN and CDR2 is FVKESK in the germline V gene. V gave up 4 bases and J gave up 4 bases, with 10 bases separating them. The length of the CDR3 is 13 residues. On this clone: Its target is unknown.

Sequencing was performed on peripheral blood, taken on day 0 of MenACWY control vaccination. This TCR was sampled from an adult in good health. The rearrangement links TRBV14 to TRBJ1-1; a weak D match, TRBD1 (5 bases). The CDR3 coding sequence is TGTGCCAGCAGCCGTGTGGGGGGCACTGAAGCTTTCTTT. Protein: CASSRVGGTEAFF.